The 21 T cell receptor beta chains below were found in one sample sequenced in a study of blood T cell repertoires in COVID-19 (dated by TCRdb to about 2020). Library preparation employed the immunoSEQ multiplex PCR assay. Imported from immuneACCESS, the table was reduced by TCRdb to in-frame sequences with V and J called. These copies leave out some clones; in studies compared against another copy, an unresolved V gene accounts for under half, and the cause of the remainder is not known. The sample profile shows roughly 80,000 clones; 81% of them were found once. Of the sample, approximately 40% is held by the ten largest clones. Specimen: peripheral blood. Receptors were obtained from an elderly man with acute or convalescent COVID-19.

V gene TRBV5-4 combines with J gene TRBJ2-6; D may be TRBD2 (6 bases). Germline values: CDR1 SGHNT, CDR2 YYREEE (reference sequence). V was shortened by 4 bases and J by 12 bases, with 17 bases between the two germline ends. The CDR3 is made up of 14 amino acids. The CDR3 reads CASSTYGTAGVLTF. The CDR3 nucleotides are TGTGCCAGCAGCACATACGGGACTGCTGGCGTCCTGACTTTC.

CDR3 sequence reads: CASSFRDTSYEQYF. DNA for the CDR3: TGTGCCAGCAGCTTCCGGGACACCTCCTACGAGCAGTACTTC. This chain joins TRBV5-6 and TRBJ2-7; perhaps TRBD1 as D (6 bases). The germline gives CDR1 SGHDT, CDR2 YYEEEE. Trimming took 2 bases from V and 0 from J, leaving 9 bases between them. CDR3 size: 14 residues.

The chain is built from TRBV28 and TRBJ2-3, with unresolved D. The CDR3 spans 13 residues. Trimming took off 7 bases at V and 2 bases at J, with 10 bases between the two ends. Germline CDR1 MDHEN, CDR2 SYDVKM. The CDR3 DNA is TGTGCCAGCAAAGGCGGAAACACAGATACGCAGTATTTT. It is translated as CASKGGNTDTQYF. Together with reference TRBV28 and TRBJ2-3, the CDR3 gives the full variable domain: DVKVTQSSRYLVKRTGEKVFLECVQDMDHENMFWYRQDPGLGLRLIYFSYDVKMKEKGDIPEGYSVSREKKERFSLILESASTNQTSMYLCASKGGNTDTQYFGPGTRLTVL.

The CDR3 DNA follows: TGTGCCAGCAGCTTGGGGGTAGCGGAGACGAGGGAGACCCAGTACTTC. This encodes CASSLGVAETRETQYF. The rearrangement joins TRBV5-5 to TRBJ2-5, with D possibly being TRBD2 (6 bases). Trimming removed 0 bases from V and 5 bases from J, with 17 bases in between. Germline loops: CDR1 SGHKS, CDR2 YYEKEE (reference sequence). The CDR3 has 16 residues.

The chain links TRBV28 to TRBJ1-6; TRBD1 might be the D (5 bases). The length of the CDR3 is 16 residues. Germline V gene data show CDR1 as MDHEN and CDR2 as SYDVKM. V lost 5 bases and J 3 bases, leaving 14 bases between the germline ends. The CDR3 sequence: CASSPSQGSYNSPLHF. The CDR3 DNA sequence: TGTGCCAGCAGTCCCTCTCAGGGTAGCTATAATTCACCCCTCCACTTT. Using reference TRBV28 and TRBJ1-6 for the parts outside the CDR3, the full variable domain is DVKVTQSSRYLVKRTGEKVFLECVQDMDHENMFWYRQDPGLGLRLIYFSYDVKMKEKGDIPEGYSVSREKKERFSLILESASTNQTSMYLCASSPSQGSYNSPLHFGNGTRLTVT.

This rearrangement joins TRBV18 to TRBJ1-2, with 9 positions matching TRBD1. The germline V gene encodes CDR1 KGHSH and CDR2 LQKENI. There are 19 residues in the CDR3. Losses at the gene ends were 2 bases for V and 4 bases for J; bases not matched to a gene: 17. CDR3 amino acids: CASSPRNRDRVTLSYGYTF. CDR3 coding DNA: TGTGCCAGCTCACCAAGGAACCGGGACAGGGTAACCCTGTCCTATGGCTACACCTTC.

This clone occurred once. V and J are TRBV6-5 and TRBJ2-7; TRBD1 matches 10 bases. The CDR3 covers 15 residues. From germline, CDR1 is MNHEY and CDR2 SVGAGI. With V trimmed by 4 bases and J by 3 bases, 6 bases remained unmatched. CDR3 protein: CASSSPGTGDYEQYF. The CDR3, as DNA: TGTGCCAGCAGTTCTCCCGGGACAGGGGACTACGAGCAGTACTTC.

The genes are TRBV5-1 and TRBJ1-5; D is unresolved. Trimming pared 0 bases from V and 0 bases from J, leaving 7 bases between. Germline-derived CDR1 and CDR2 are SGHRS and YFSETQ. The CDR3 sequence is 15 residues long. This chain's CDR3 is CASSLDGGSNQPQHF. CDR3 in DNA: TGCGCCAGCAGCTTGGACGGAGGTAGCAATCAGCCCCAGCATTTT.

This chain connects TRBV3-1 (or the pseudogene TRBV3-2) to TRBJ2-1; 14 bases line up with TRBD2. CDR1 and CDR2 from the germline V gene are LGHDT and YNNKEL (reference sequence). The CDR3 length is 17 residues. The J segment lost 10 bases and the V segment lost 5 bases, leaving 13 bases of the junction unmatched. The CDR3 DNA reads as TGTGCCAGCAGCTGGGGAGAAGGGACTAGCGGGAGACGCGAGCAGTTCTTC. Its translation: CASSWGEGTSGRREQFF.

V and J are TRBV15 and TRBJ2-1, with a weak D call TRBD1 (6 bases). The V gene's germline CDR1 is LNHNV and CDR2 YYDKDF (reference sequence). CDR3 length: 15 amino acids. V was pared by 4 bases and J by 10 bases, with 20 bases between. The CDR3 here is CATSNPGTPQGEQFF. Here the CDR3 DNA reads TGTGCCACCAGCAATCCCGGGACACCTCAGGGAGAGCAGTTCTTC. The whole variable domain, remainder taken from reference TRBV15 and TRBJ2-1, is DAMVIQNPRYQVTQFGKPVTLSCSQTLNHNVMYWYQQKSSQAPKLLFHYYDKDFNNEADTPDNFQSRRPNTSFCFLDIRSPGLGDTAMYLCATSNPGTPQGEQFFGPGTRLTVL.

V is TRBV9 and J is TRBJ2-3; 10 nucleotides line up with TRBD2. V gave up 0 bases and J gave up 2 bases; unmatched junction bases: 3. The V gene's germline CDR1 is SGDLS and CDR2 YYNGEE. The CDR3 totals 16 residues. The CDR3 region has the DNA TGTGCCAGCAGCGTAGGCACTAGCGGGAACACAGATACGCAGTATTTT. Translating it yields CASSVGTSGNTDTQYF.

The chain has TRBV7-9 and TRBJ2-1, with 7 nucleotides matching TRBD1. The CDR3 runs to 16 residues. Germline lookup yields CDR1 SEHNR and CDR2 FQNEAQ (reference sequence). V dropped 5 bases and J dropped 6; count of bases not matched to a gene: 13. CDR3 residues: CASSRIPTGISNEQFF. As DNA, the CDR3 is TGTGCCAGCAGCCGCATTCCGACAGGGATCAGCAATGAGCAGTTCTTC.

J is TRBJ2-1 and V is TRBV19, with 11 bases lining up with TRBD2. The CDR3 contains 15 residues. With V trimmed by 3 bases and J by 6 bases, 4 bases remained unmatched. In germline, CDR1 is LNHDA, CDR2 SQIVND (reference sequence). The CDR3 region has the DNA TGTGCCAGTAGTATCATAGCGGGAGGGCCCAATGAGCAGTTCTTC. Protein: CASSIIAGGPNEQFF.

This clone was found a few times. The genes are TRBV4-2 and TRBJ1-2; a possible D gene is TRBD1 (5 bases). Germline CDR1 and CDR2: LGHNA and YNFKEQ. V gave up 0 bases and J gave up 0 bases, with 8 bases separating them. The CDR3 is 15 amino acids. CDR3 coding DNA: TGTGCCAGCAGCCAAGATGCGGGGGCTAACTATGGCTACACCTTC. It codes for CASSQDAGANYGYTF.

The rearrangement uses TRBV18 and TRBJ2-7; 11 bases map to TRBD1. Germline CDR1 is KGHSH and CDR2 is LQKENI. This CDR3 has 14 amino acids. V lost 1 base to trimming and J lost 6 bases; unmatched junction nucleotides: 2. The CDR3 DNA is TGTGCCAGCTCACCACACGGGACAGGGGGCGAGCAGTACTTC. Amino acids: CASSPHGTGGEQYF.

This clone was detected only a few times. The chain links TRBV20-1 to TRBJ2-7; the match to TRBD2 covers 9 bases. The CDR3 spans 13 residues. Germline lookup yields CDR1 DFQATT and CDR2 SNEGSKA (reference sequence). The V gene end was trimmed by 3 bases and the J gene end by 5 bases; junction bases not matched to a gene: 5. The CDR3 DNA is TGCAGTGCTAGTAGCGGGAGAACCCACGAGCAGTACTTC. It encodes CSASSGRTHEQYF.

A single count supports this clone. V and J are TRBV21-1 and TRBJ1-4; TRBD1, the table's D call, was not compared with the DNA. TRBV21-1 is a recognized pseudogene. This CDR3 contains 14 residues. Here the CDR3 reads CASSNSGGNEKLFF. As DNA, the CDR3 is TGTGCCAGCAGCAATTCAGGGGGTAATGAAAAACTGTTTTTT.

For the CDR3, the DNA is TGCAGCGTTGGGCGGGACTACTCCTACAATGAGCAGTTCTTC. Translating it yields CSVGRDYSYNEQFF. V and J are TRBV29-1 and TRBJ2-1; TRBD2 matches 7 bases. The CDR3 covers 14 residues. Germline lookup yields CDR1 SQVTM and CDR2 ANQGSEA. Germline trimming cut 4 bases from V and 0 bases from J; bases unmatched to any gene: 3.

This clone was seen once. The chain is built from TRBV10-1 and TRBJ2-1, with 7 nucleotides matching TRBD1. The CDR3 is made up of 15 amino acids. Germline V gene sequence: CDR1 WNHNN, CDR2 SYGVQD (reference sequence). V was clipped by 6 bases and J by 1 base; unmatched bases: 6. The CDR3 sequence is CASSREGASYNEQFF. Here the CDR3 DNA reads TGCGCCAGCAGCCGAGAGGGGGCTTCCTACAATGAGCAGTTCTTC.

This chain connects TRBV6-6 to TRBJ1-6, with TRBD1 identical over 7 bases. Germline trimming cut 8 bases from V and 7 bases from J; bases unmatched to any gene: 11. CDR3 length: 15 residues. Germline V gene lookup returns CDR1 MNHNY and CDR2 SVGAGI (reference sequence). CDR3 region: CASSRRGQGNSPLHF. DNA of the CDR3: TGTGCCAGCTCCCGGAGGGGGCAGGGGAATTCACCCCTCCACTTT.

The chain uses TRBV6-5 and TRBJ2-1, with 7 bases that match TRBD1. V shed 7 bases, J shed 4 bases, and the junction held 10 bases outside the gene matches. This CDR3 is 15 amino acids long. Per the germline V gene, CDR1 is MNHEY and CDR2 is SVGAGI. CDR3 amino acids: CASTTPRDSYNEQFF. The CDR3 region has the DNA TGTGCCAGCACCACCCCCCGGGACAGTTACAATGAGCAGTTCTTC.